The 16 T cell receptor beta chains given below trace back to one sample, sequenced in a study of T cell repertoires in cytomegalovirus infection. TCRdb used MiXCR to reprocess the reads, holding one entry per CDR3 protein. The table lists more than 500,000 distinct CDR3 sequences, approximately 17% of them singletons, with around 25% in the top ten. Sequencing used CD8+ T cells from PBMCs. The source is a human donor in good health (CMV status not recorded). Some clones in this sample may be carry-over from other donors' samples.

V usage is TRBV7-9 and J usage is TRBJ1-2; a weak D match, TRBD1 (5 bases). The germline V gene encodes CDR1 SEHNR and CDR2 FQNEAQ (reference sequence). The CDR3 is made up of 14 amino acids. V was shortened by 5 bases and J by 8 bases, with 18 bases between the two germline ends. The CDR3 loop is CASSPGPGGLGYTF. The CDR3 nucleotides read TGTGCCAGCAGCCCAGGTCCCGGGGGGTTGGGCTACACCTTC.

The chain joins TRBV6-5 to TRBJ1-2; 8 bases are a match to TRBD1. In germline, CDR1 is MNHEY, CDR2 SVGAGI. CDR3 length equals 13 residues. V trimming: 4 bases; J trimming: 2 bases; junction bases outside the gene matches: 0. Here the CDR3 DNA reads TGTGCCAGCAGTTGGACAGGGAACTATGGCTACACCTTC. It encodes CASSWTGNYGYTF.

This clonotype was recorded many times. The chain is built from TRBV6-1 and TRBJ1-6, with 8 bases matching TRBD1. After removal of 7 bases from V and 7 bases from J, the junction contained 9 bases not matched to a gene. This CDR3 region has 15 residues. Germline CDR1 and CDR2: MNHNS and SASEGT. DNA of the CDR3: TGTGCCAGCATCCCGACAGGGGCCCCGAATTCACCCCTCCACTTT. This encodes CASIPTGAPNSPLHF.

The J gene is TRBJ2-1, the V gene TRBV10-2; tentatively, D is TRBD2 (6 bases). V gave up 7 bases and J gave up 9 bases, with 10 bases separating them. Germline V gene sequence: CDR1 WSHSY, CDR2 SAAADI. The CDR3 sequence is 11 residues long. CDR3 nucleotides: TGCGCCAGCACCCGCGGGACTGAGCAGTTCTTC. Translation gives CASTRGTEQFF.

The rearrangement links TRBV2 to TRBJ1-2; D is ambiguous. The CDR3 totals 14 residues. Germline CDR1 is SNHLY and CDR2 is FYNNEI. V lost 7 bases and J lost 2, with 14 bases in between. Here the CDR3 reads CASIEGVGNYGYTF. In DNA, the CDR3 is TGTGCCAGCATTGAGGGAGTCGGGAACTATGGCTACACCTTC. The variable domain in full, completed from reference TRBV2 and TRBJ1-2, reads EPEVTQTPSHQVTQMGQEVILRCVPISNHLYFYWYRQILGQKVEFLVSFYNNEISEKSEIFDDQFSVERPDGSNFTLKIRSTKLEDSAMYFCASIEGVGNYGYTFGSGTRLTVV.

This clonotype was seen ten or more times. As DNA, the CDR3 is TGTGCCAGCAGCTCGGAGAAGACAGCCATCTCCGAGCAGTACTTC. Translating it yields CASSSEKTAISEQYF. V is TRBV5-5 and J is TRBJ2-7; tentatively, D is TRBD1 (5 bases). Germline CDR1 reads SGHKS; CDR2 reads YYEKEE (reference sequence). The CDR3 covers 15 residues. V was clipped by 3 bases and J by 6 bases, with 19 bases between them.

In this sample, this clonotype turned up many times. This chain connects TRBV6-2 or TRBV6-3 to TRBJ1-1; D is unclear. Germline V gene sequence: CDR1 MNHEY, CDR2 SVGEGT. The length of the CDR3 is 13 residues. Trimming pared 11 bases from V and 4 bases from J, leaving 17 bases between. The CDR3 loop is CAAVRGSSTEAFF. The CDR3 DNA reads TGTGCCGCGGTCCGGGGAAGCAGCACTGAAGCTTTCTTT.

This rearrangement joins TRBV14 to TRBJ2-1, with D tentatively TRBD1 or TRBD2 (5 bases each). Per germline, CDR1 SGHDN and CDR2 FVKESK. V was clipped by 4 bases and J by 9 bases, with 10 bases between them. This CDR3 region has 12 residues. CDR3 loop: CASSPEGTEQFF. Written as DNA, the CDR3 is TGTGCCAGCAGCCCAGAAGGGACTGAGCAGTTCTTC. The full variable domain, completed using reference TRBV14 and TRBJ2-1, is EAGVTQFPSHSVIEKGQTVTLRCDPISGHDNLYWYRRVMGKEIKFLLHFVKESKQDESGMPNNRFLAERTGGTYSTLKVQPAELEDSGVYFCASSPEGTEQFFGPGTRLTVL.

This clonotype was recorded at least ten times. V and J are TRBV7-8 and TRBJ2-1; weak D call: TRBD1 (6 bases). Trimming shortened V by 5 bases and J by 4 bases, and 15 bases separated the two germline ends. The CDR3 totals 15 residues. Germline V gene sequence: CDR1 SGHVS, CDR2 FQNEAQ. The DNA for the CDR3 is TGTGCCAGCAGCCATAGTCGGACAGAATACAATGAGCAGTTCTTC. Residues: CASSHSRTEYNEQFF.

This clonotype has a count of ten or more. The V call is TRBV25-1, the J call TRBJ2-5; D is uncertain. CDR3 size: 14 residues. The ends were cut back, 3 bases at V and 4 bases at J, with 12 bases in the middle. CDR1 is MGHDK and CDR2 is SYGVNS in the germline V gene. CDR3 sequence (DNA): TGTGCCAGCAGTGACCCACTGTCGGCAGAGACCCAGTACTTC. This sequence encodes CASSDPLSAETQYF.

The rearrangement joins TRBV6-2 or TRBV6-3 to TRBJ2-7; perhaps D is TRBD1 or TRBD2 (5 bases each). The length of the CDR3 is 13 residues. V was shortened by 4 bases and J by 5 bases, with 12 bases between the two germline ends. CDR1 is MNHEY and CDR2 is SVGEGT in the germline V gene. This chain's CDR3 is CASSWFGTNEQYF. The CDR3 DNA is TGTGCCAGCAGTTGGTTCGGGACCAACGAGCAGTACTTC.

In regard to this clonotype: The CDR3 does not end in the conserved phenylalanine or tryptophan, so this is likely a read error. The V gene is TRBV6-1, the J gene TRBJ2-7; D is unclear. The CDR3 is 17 amino acids. Per the germline V gene, CDR1 is MNHNS and CDR2 is SASEGT. In DNA form, the CDR3 reads TGTGCCAGCACTGAATTTCAAGGACCGGCTTCCCTCTACGAGCAGTACTTA. Protein: CASTEFQGPASLYEQYL.

This clonotype was observed many times. J is TRBJ1-6 and V is TRBV12-3 or TRBV12-4, with D unresolved. The CDR3 has 12 amino acids. The V and J ends lost 6 bases and 7 bases respectively, with 7 bases between them. The CDR3 nucleotides are TGTGCCAGCAGCCTTCCCAATTCACCCCTCCACTTT. It specifies CASSLPNSPLHF.

Points on this clonotype: The limits of the CDR3 on the DNA are not certain, so only TCRdb's listed CDR3 is given. The rearrangement links TRBV11-3 to TRBJ2-3; TRBD1 is the table's D call and was not checked against the DNA. Germline loops: CDR1 SGHNT, CDR2 YENEEA. The CDR3 is 15 residues long, counting both termini. The CDR3 loop reads CASSFGPGGIDTQYF.

This clonotype occurred a few times. This rearrangement joins TRBV29-1 to TRBJ2-1; 11 nucleotides match TRBD1. The CDR3 is 13 amino acids. With 7 bases clipped from V and 9 bases from J, the junction kept 8 bases outside the gene matches. The germline V gene encodes CDR1 SQVTM and CDR2 ANQGSEA. CDR3 loop: CSARDRGVAEQFF. CDR3 coding DNA: TGCAGCGCTCGGGACAGGGGGGTAGCTGAGCAGTTCTTC.

The table lists this clonotype with many counts. CDR3 nucleotides: TGTGCCAGCAGCCCCACTTCAGCGGAACATCTTCTCTACGAGCAGTACTTC. Amino acid sequence: CASSPTSAEHLLYEQYF. V usage is TRBV7-9 and J usage is TRBJ2-7; D is perhaps TRBD2 (5 bases). The ends were cut back, 5 bases at V and 3 bases at J, with 23 bases in the middle. Germline CDR1 reads SEHNR; CDR2 reads FQNEAQ (reference sequence). There are 17 residues in the CDR3.